Presented here are 7 T cell receptor beta chains from one specimen sequenced in a study of OX40 agonist ivuxolimab in advanced cancers. The library was generated by the immunoSEQ multiplex PCR assay. TCRdb mirrors the immuneACCESS table, restricted to in-frame sequences. Some clones are absent from its copies; in checked studies, under half trace to an unresolved V gene, and the reason for the others is unknown. For this sample the table gives 40,000 or so clones, of which about 89% were detected only once. The ten largest clones add up to approximately 0.62% of the sample. This sample comprised CD4+ or CD8+ T cells sorted from blood, obtained in a trial of the OX40 agonist ivuxolimab. These receptors were taken from an adult with an advanced solid tumor such as melanoma, head and neck, liver or kidney cancer.

The CDR3 DNA reads TGTGCCAGCAGCGCCCAGACTGATTCACCCCTCCACTTT. It codes for CASSAQTDSPLHF. This chain uses TRBV7-9 with TRBJ1-6; D remains ambiguous. V lost 5 bases, J lost 8 bases, and 10 bases lay in between. The germline CDR1 and CDR2 sequences are SEHNR and FQNEAQ (reference sequence). The CDR3 is 13 amino acids.

The V gene is TRBV4-3, the J gene TRBJ2-1; D possibly corresponds to TRBD1 (6 bases). CDR1 and CDR2 from the germline V gene are LGHNA and YSLEER. The CDR3 is 14 amino acids. The germline V and J ends were trimmed by 0 bases and 11 bases, with 14 bases remaining between them. CDR3 nucleotides: TGCGCCAGCAGCCAAGACGATGACAGGCTCCAGCAGTTCTTC. It yields the protein CASSQDDDRLQQFF.

The chain joins TRBV7-6 to TRBJ1-1; D might be TRBD1 (6 bases). V lost 1 base, J lost 0 bases, and 15 bases lay in between. This CDR3 is 17 amino acids long. The germline gives CDR1 SGHVS, CDR2 FNYEAQ. CDR3 protein: CASSLGYYRELNTEAFF. DNA for the CDR3: TGTGCCAGCAGCTTAGGGTACTACAGGGAACTGAACACTGAAGCTTTCTTT.

The V call is TRBV5-1, the J call TRBJ1-6, with 8 positions matching TRBD1. Looked up from germline, CDR1 is SGHRS and CDR2 is YFSETQ. The CDR3 has 16 amino acids. After removal of 3 bases from V and 11 bases from J, the junction contained 13 bases not matched to a gene. CDR3 sequence reads: CASSSGQGDLQTPLHF. The CDR3 coding sequence is TGCGCCAGCAGCTCCGGACAGGGCGACCTACAAACACCCCTCCACTTT.

The rearrangement uses TRBV7-9 and TRBJ1-1; 7 nucleotides agree with TRBD1. V lost 5 bases to trimming and J lost 4 bases; unmatched junction nucleotides: 10. The V gene's germline CDR1 is SEHNR and CDR2 FQNEAQ (reference sequence). The CDR3 runs 15 residues. CDR3 loop: CASSLSQGDGTEAFF. The CDR3 DNA reads TGTGCCAGCAGCCTTTCCCAGGGGGATGGCACTGAAGCTTTCTTT. The whole variable domain, remainder taken from reference TRBV7-9 and TRBJ1-1, is DTGVSQNPRHKITKRGQNVTFRCDPISEHNRLYWYRQTLGQGPEFLTYFQNEAQLEKSRLLSDRFSAERPKGSFSTLEIQRTEQGDSAMYLCASSLSQGDGTEAFFGQGTRLTVV.

This chain links TRBV19 with TRBJ1-2; no firm D call. The germline CDR1 and CDR2 sequences are LNHDA and SQIVND (reference sequence). Trimming shortened V by 0 bases and J by 5 bases, and 7 bases separated the two germline ends. This CDR3 is built from 13 residues. Written as DNA, the CDR3 is TGTGCCAGTAGTATAGACCGGAGATATGGCTACACCTTC. It is translated as CASSIDRRYGYTF.

This chain uses TRBV4-3 with TRBJ2-4, with 8 bases fitting TRBD2. The CDR3 loop spans 17 amino acids. Germline V gives CDR1 LGHNA, CDR2 YSLEER. With V trimmed by 3 bases and J by 0 bases, 7 bases remained unmatched. The CDR3 sequence is CASSHLSGDIAKNIQYF. The DNA of the CDR3 is TGCGCCAGCAGCCACCTTAGCGGGGATATAGCCAAAAACATTCAGTACTTC.